The T cell receptor (beta chain) under discussion was sequenced for a study of shared clonotypes between healthy human individuals. Free of recent acute infections or vaccinations, the donors were healthy HIV-negative adults. This clone has a single count. Some clones are missing from TCRdb's copy, which holds only in-frame ones; the method was immunoSEQ multiplex PCR. The data show 2 million to 2.5 million clones, with approximately 96% seen just once and less than 0.15% held by the top ten. Specimen: naive CD4+ T cells sorted from blood. Subset defined: CD45RA+ positively selected. This TCR was sampled from a man aged 18 to 30 in good health.

The CDR3 spells CAWSGWEKGSYEQYF. CDR3 nucleotide sequence: TGTGCCTGGAGTGGATGGGAAAAGGGCTCCTACGAGCAGTACTTC. The chain links TRBV30 to TRBJ2-7; D ambiguous. The germline gives CDR1 GTSNPN, CDR2 SVGIG (reference sequence). The CDR3 is 15 amino acids. V was trimmed by 1 base and J by 0 bases, leaving 13 bases between them.